Many counts were recorded for the clone carrying this T cell receptor (beta chain). No antigen is known for it. The source of the sample is a study of CD8+CD57+ T cells in acquired aplastic anemia. Study-wide results and limits: Patients showed no significant difference from controls in CD8+ Simpson's diversity.

The study profiled TCR beta VDJ and CDR3 using genomic DNA as template. MiXCR, run by TCRdb on the reads, gives a single entry per CDR3 protein. Here the sample spans 400,000 to 600,000 distinct CDR3 sequences, around 33% being singletons. CDR1 and CDR2 from the germline V gene are SGHTA and FQGTGA. There are 12 residues in the CDR3. Trimming took off 5 bases at V and 5 bases at J, with 9 bases between the two ends. The patients chosen for sequencing had shown expansion of CD8+CD57+ cells (detected by flow cytometry). Every patient had severe acquired aplastic anemia. The sequencing sample was made of sorted CD4+, CD8+, or CD8+CD57+ T cells (not recorded which) from PBMCs. The receptor's source is a human donor with aplastic anemia. This rearrangement joins TRBV7-3 to TRBJ1-2; D is unresolved. CDR3 loop: CASSAADYGYTF. The CDR3 DNA is TGTGCCAGCAGCGCGGCTGATTATGGCTACACCTTC.